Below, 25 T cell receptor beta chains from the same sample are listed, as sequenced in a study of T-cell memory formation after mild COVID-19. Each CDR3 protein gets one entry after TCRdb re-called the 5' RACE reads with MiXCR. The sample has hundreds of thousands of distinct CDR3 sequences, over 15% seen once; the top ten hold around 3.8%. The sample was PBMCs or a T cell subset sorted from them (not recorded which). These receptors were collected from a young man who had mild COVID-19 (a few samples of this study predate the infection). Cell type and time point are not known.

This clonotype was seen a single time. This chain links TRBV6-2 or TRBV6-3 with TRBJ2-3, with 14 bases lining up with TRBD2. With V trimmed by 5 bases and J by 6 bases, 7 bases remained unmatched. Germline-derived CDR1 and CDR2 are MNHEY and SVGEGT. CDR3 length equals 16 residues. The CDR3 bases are TGTGCCAGCAGTCCTCTCCGACTAGCGGGGGGGGATACGCAGTATTTT. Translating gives CASSPLRLAGGDTQYF.

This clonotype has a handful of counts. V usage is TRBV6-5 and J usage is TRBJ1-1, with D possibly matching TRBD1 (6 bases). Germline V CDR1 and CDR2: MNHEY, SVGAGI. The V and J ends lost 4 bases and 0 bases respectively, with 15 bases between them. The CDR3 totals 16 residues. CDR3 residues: CASSLGALGMNTEAFF. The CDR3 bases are TGTGCCAGCAGTTTGGGGGCGTTGGGAATGAACACTGAAGCTTTCTTT.

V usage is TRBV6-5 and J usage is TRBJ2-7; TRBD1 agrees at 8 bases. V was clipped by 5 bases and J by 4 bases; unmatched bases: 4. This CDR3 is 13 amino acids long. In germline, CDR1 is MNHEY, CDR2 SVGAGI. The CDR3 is CASSSRQGYEQYV. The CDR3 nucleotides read TGTGCCAGCAGTAGCCGACAGGGGTACGAGCAGTACGTC.

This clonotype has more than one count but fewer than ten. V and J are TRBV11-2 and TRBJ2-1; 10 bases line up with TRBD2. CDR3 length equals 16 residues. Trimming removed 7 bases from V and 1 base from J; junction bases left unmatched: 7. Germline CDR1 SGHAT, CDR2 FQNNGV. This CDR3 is CASIPSGGGSYNEQFF. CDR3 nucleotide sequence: TGTGCCAGCATTCCAAGCGGGGGGGGATCCTACAATGAGCAGTTCTTC.

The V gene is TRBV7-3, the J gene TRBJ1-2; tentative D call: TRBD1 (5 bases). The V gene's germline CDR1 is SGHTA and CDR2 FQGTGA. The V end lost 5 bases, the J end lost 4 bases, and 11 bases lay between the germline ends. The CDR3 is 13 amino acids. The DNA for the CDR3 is TGTGCCAGCAGCACCCGGGACGGCTATGGCTACACCTTC. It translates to CASSTRDGYGYTF.

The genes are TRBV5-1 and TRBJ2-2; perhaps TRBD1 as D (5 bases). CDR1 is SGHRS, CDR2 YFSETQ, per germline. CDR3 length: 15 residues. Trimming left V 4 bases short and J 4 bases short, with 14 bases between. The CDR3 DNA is TGCGCCAGCAGCCTAGAAAGGGGAAGCACCGGGGAGCTGTTTTTT. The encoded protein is CASSLERGSTGELFF.

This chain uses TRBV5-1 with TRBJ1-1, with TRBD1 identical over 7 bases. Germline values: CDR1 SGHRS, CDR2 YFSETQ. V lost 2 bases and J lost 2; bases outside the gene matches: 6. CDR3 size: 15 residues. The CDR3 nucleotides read TGCGCCAGCAGCTTTATCGGACAGGTTAACACTGAAGCTTTCTTT. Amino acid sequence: CASSFIGQVNTEAFF.

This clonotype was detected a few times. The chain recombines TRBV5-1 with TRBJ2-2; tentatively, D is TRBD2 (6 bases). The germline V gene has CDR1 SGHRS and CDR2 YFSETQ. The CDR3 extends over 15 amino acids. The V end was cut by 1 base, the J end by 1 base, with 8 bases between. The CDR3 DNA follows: TGCGCCAGCAGCTTGACGGGGGTGAACACCGGGGAGCTGTTTTTT. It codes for CASSLTGVNTGELFF.

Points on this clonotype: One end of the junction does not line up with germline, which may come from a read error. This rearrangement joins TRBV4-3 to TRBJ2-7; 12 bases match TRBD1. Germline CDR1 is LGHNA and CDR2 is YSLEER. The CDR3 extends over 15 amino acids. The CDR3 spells CDSSRGTGGLGEQYF. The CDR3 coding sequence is TGCGACAGCAGCCGGGGGACAGGGGGCCTCGGTGAGCAGTACTTC.

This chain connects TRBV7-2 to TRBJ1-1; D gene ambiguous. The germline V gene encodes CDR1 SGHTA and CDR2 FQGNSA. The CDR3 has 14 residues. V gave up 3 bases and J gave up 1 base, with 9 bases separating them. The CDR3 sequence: CASSFGRKNTEAFF. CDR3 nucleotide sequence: TGTGCCAGCAGCTTTGGACGGAAGAACACTGAAGCTTTCTTT.

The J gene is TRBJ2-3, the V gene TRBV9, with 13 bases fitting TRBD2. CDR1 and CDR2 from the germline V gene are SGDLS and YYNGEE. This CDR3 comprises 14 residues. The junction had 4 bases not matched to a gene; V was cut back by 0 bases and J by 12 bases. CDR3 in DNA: TGTGCCAGCAGCGTAGGCCGGACTAGCGGGGGTCAGTATTTT. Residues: CASSVGRTSGGQYF.

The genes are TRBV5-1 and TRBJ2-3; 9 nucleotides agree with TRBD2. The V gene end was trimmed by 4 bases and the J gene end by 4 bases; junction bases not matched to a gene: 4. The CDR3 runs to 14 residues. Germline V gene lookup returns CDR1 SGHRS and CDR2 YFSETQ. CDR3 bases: TGCGCCAGCAGCGAGGAGCGGGGGGCAGATACGCAGTATTTT. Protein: CASSEERGADTQYF.

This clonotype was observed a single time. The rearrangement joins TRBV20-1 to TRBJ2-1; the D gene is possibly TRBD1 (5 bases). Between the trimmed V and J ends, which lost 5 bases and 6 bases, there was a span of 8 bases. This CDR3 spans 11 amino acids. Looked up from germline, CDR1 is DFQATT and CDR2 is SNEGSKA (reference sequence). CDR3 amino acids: CSASQGNEQFF. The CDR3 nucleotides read TGCAGTGCTTCCCAGGGCAATGAGCAGTTCTTC.

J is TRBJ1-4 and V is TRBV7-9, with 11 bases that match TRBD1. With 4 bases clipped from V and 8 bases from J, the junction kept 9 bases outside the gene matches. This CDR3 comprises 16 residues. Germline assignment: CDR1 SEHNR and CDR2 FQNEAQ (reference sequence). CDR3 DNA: TGTGCCAGCAGCTCGGGACAGGGGGGGCTAAAGGAAAAACTGTTTTTT. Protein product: CASSSGQGGLKEKLFF. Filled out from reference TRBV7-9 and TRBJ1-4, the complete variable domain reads DTGVSQNPRHKITKRGQNVTFRCDPISEHNRLYWYRQTLGQGPEFLTYFQNEAQLEKSRLLSDRFSAERPKGSFSTLEIQRTEQGDSAMYLCASSSGQGGLKEKLFFGSGTQLSVL.

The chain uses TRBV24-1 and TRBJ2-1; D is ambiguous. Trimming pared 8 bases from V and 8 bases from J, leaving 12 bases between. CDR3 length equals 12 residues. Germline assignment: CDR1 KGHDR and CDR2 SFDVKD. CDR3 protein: CATKGPRDEQFF. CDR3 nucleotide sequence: TGTGCCACCAAGGGCCCTCGGGATGAGCAGTTCTTC.

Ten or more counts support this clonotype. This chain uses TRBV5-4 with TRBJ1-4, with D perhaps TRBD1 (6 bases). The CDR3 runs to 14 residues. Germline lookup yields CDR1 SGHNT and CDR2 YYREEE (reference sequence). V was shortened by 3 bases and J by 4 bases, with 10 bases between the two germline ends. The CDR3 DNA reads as TGTGCCAGCAGCTCGGGACAAAATAATGAAAAACTGTTTTTT. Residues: CASSSGQNNEKLFF.

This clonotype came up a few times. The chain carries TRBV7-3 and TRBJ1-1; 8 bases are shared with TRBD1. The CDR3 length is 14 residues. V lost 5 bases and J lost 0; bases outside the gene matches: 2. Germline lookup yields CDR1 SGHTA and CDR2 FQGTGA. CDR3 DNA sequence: TGTGCCAGCAGCGCGGGACAGGTGAACACTGAAGCTTTCTTT. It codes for CASSAGQVNTEAFF.

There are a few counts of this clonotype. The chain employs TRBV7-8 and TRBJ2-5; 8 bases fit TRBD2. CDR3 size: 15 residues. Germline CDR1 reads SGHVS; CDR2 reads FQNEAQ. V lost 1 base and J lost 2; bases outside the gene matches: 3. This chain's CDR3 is CASSLELAAQETQYF. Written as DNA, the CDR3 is TGTGCCAGCAGCTTAGAACTAGCGGCACAAGAGACCCAGTACTTC.

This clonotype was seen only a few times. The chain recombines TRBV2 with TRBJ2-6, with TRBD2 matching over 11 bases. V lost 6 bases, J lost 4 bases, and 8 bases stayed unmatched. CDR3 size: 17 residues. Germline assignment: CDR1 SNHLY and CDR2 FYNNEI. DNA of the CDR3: TGTGCCAGCAGGATTAGCGGGGGGGCGACCGGGGCCAACGTCCTGACTTTC. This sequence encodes CASRISGGATGANVLTF.

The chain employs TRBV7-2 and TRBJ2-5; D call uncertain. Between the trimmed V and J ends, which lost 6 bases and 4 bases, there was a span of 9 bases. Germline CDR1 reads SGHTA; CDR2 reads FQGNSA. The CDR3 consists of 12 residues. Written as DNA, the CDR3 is TGTGCCAGCAGGTCCGATGTAGAGACCCAGTACTTC. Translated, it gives CASRSDVETQYF.

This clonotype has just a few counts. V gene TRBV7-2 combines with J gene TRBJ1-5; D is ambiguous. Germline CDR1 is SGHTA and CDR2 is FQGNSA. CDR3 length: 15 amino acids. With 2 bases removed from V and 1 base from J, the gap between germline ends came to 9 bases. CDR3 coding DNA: TGTGCCAGCAGCTTACAACAAATAAGCAATCAGCCCCAGCATTTT. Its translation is CASSLQQISNQPQHF.

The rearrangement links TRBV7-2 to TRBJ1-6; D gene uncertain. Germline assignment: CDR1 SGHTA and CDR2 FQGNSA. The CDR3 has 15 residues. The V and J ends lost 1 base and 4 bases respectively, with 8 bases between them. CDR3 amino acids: CASSLVVGYNSPLHF. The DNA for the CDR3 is TGTGCCAGCAGCTTAGTGGTTGGGTATAATTCACCCCTCCACTTT.

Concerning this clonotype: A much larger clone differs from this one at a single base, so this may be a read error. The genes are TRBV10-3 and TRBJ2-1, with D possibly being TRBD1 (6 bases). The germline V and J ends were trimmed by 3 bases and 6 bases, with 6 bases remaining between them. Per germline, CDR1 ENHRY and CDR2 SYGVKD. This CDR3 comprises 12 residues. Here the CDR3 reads CAISEQGNEQFF. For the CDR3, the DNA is TGTGCCATCAGTGAACAGGGCAATGAGCAGTTCTTC.

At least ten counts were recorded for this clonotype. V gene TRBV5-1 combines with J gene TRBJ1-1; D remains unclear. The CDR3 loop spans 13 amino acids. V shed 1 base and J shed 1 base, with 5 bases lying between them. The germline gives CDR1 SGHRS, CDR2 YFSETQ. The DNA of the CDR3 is TGCGCCAGCAGCTTGTGGGGGAACACTGAAGCTTTCTTT. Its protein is CASSLWGNTEAFF.

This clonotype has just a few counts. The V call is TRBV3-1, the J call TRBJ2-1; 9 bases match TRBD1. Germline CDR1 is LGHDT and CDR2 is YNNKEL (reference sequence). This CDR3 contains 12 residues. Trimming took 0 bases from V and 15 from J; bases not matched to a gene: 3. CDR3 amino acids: CASSQEDRGAFF. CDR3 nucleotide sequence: TGTGCCAGCAGCCAAGAGGACAGGGGCGCGTTCTTC.